This TCR beta chain was identified during a study of T-cell reconstitution after alpha-beta-depleted transplantation in children. Findings and caveats of the study: T-cell numbers and diversity one year post-transplant derived largely from freshly generated T cells. Reportedly, only several hundred clones from non-depleted graft cells drove alpha-beta T-cell counts at about two months.

The V end was cut by 0 bases, the J end by 2 bases, with 11 bases between. The CDR3 is 16 residues long. Germline V lookup: CDR1 SGHRS, CDR2 YFSETQ. Worth noting for this clonotype: Its cognate antigen is unknown.

For TCRbeta, the library was prepared with unique molecular identifiers. Via MiXCR, TCRdb re-called the PCR reads, giving one row per CDR3 protein. The table includes about 440,000 distinct CDR3 sequences, 43% detected once. The TCR was taken from a girl aged 2-10 years with aplastic anemia, due to receive a stem cell transplant. The sample consisted of PBMCs, taken before TCRalphabeta/CD19-depleted stem cell transplant. This chain uses TRBV5-1 with TRBJ1-4, with D possibly TRBD1 on 5 matching bases. Here the CDR3 reads CASSLAPGVTNEKLFF. CDR3 DNA: TGCGCCAGCAGCTTGGCCCCGGGGGTCACTAATGAAAAACTGTTTTTT.